This T cell receptor (beta chain) was captured in a study of blood T cells in healthy people across ages (dated by TCRdb to between 2015 and 2017). Context from the whole study: In model experiments, template switching captured roughly one uniquely barcoded TCR beta cDNA molecule for every two T cells. To track age-related changes in TCR beta repertoire diversity, the study relied on deep sequencing normalized with unique cDNA molecular identifiers. Two additional independent replicas of 1 million unique cDNA reads from the same blood draw were analyzed for two donors (one aged 18 to 30 and one aged 80 or older). To avoid experimental bias, donors of different ages were distributed randomly across sequencing lanes. Donors were grouped into four age groups: young (average about 15 years), middle-aged (39), aged (about 60) and long-lived (just over 80).

The roughly 39 donors, aged about 6 to 95 years, were systemically healthy Caucasian individuals from Russia. Approximately 10 milliliters of peripheral blood were collected from each donor into EDTA-treated Vacutainer tubes. PBMCs were isolated by Ficoll-Paque density-gradient centrifugation, with at least 7 million obtained per sample. Total RNA, at least 6 micrograms per sample, was extracted from PBMCs with Trizol reagent. Naive CD45RAhigh/CD27high T cell percentages were measured by flow cytometry on a PBMC aliquot from every donor. Concerning this clonotype: Its target antigen remains unknown. Per-nucleotide qualities are absent, and no much larger clonotype sits a single base away.

The library came from 5' RACE. These reads were obtained on an Illumina HiSeq 2500. A second PCR of about 6 to 11 cycles was performed with a sample-barcoded 5' primer and a J-beta primer mix. Each TCR beta cDNA molecule received a unique molecular identifier from a template-switch 5' adaptor carrying 12 random nucleotides. At least 2.5 million CDR3-containing paired-end reads were obtained from each sample. First-strand cDNA synthesis was performed from all RNA using the Mint cDNA synthesis kit, with priming by a TRBC-specific oligonucleotide. After uracil-DNA glycosylase treatment, a first 18-cycle PCR used universal primers M1SS and BC2_uni_R on all cDNA. The paper's data handling went like this. Normalization of each sample was performed by random selection of 1 million high-quality reads, each carrying a distinct molecular identifier. Reads sharing molecular identifiers were discarded rather than binned into consensus sequences. MiTCR, run with a Q25 quality threshold and the strictest error-elimination algorithm, handled CDR3 identification, clonotype clustering and error correction. A nonparametric unseen species model with Euler transformation was used to estimate lower-bound total TCR beta diversity. The public sequencing data were trimmed at Q25 with fastp and processed into clonotypes with MiXCR by TCRdb, which kept only in-frame beta chains. Entries that share a CDR3 protein sequence are merged under the most common genes and DNA. What appears here as the V and J calls and clone size reflects TCRdb's work, not the paper's. The sample table holds about 1.4 million distinct CDR3 sequences, of which approximately 60% were seen once. In total, the top ten clones hold approximately 7% of the sample.

Broader findings and caveats from the paper: As age increased, observed TCR beta diversity per million T cells dropped in a roughly linear way, and a significant reduction was already evident by age around 41. Total diversity estimates from one million sequenced T cells were considered lower bounds and underestimates. There was a strong correlation between observed TCR beta diversity and the percentage of naive T cells measured by flow cytometry. The long-lived group showed more naive CD4+ T cells, fewer expanded clones and increased TCR diversity than the aged group, suggesting age selection. Because profiling used bulk unsorted PBMCs, naive and antigen-experienced compartments could not be compared conclusively. The CMV infection status of donors was not known, potentially confounding age-related changes in expanded clonotypes.

From the cysteine up to the phenylalanine, the CDR3 has a length of 13 residues. Left in the record is the CDR3 DNA by itself, 39 bases read in frame from the first base. V is shortened by 4 bases, J by 1 base, and the region joining them spans 7 bases. The germline V gene supplies CDR1 SGHTA and CDR2 FQGNSA. This sequence originates from a man aged 18 to 30 in good health. Material for sequencing was blood. This chain is built from TRBV7-2 and TRBJ1-1; no confident D gene assignment can be made. The bases are TGTGCCAGCAGCTCTTGGCAGAACACTGAAGCTTTCTTT. It specifies CASSSWQNTEAFF.